The clone carrying this TCR beta chain was recorded many times. CDR3 length: 13 residues. The V end lost 5 bases, the J end lost 5 bases, and 10 bases lay between the germline ends. Germline assignment: CDR1 SGHAT and CDR2 FQDESV (reference sequence). Via MiXCR, TCRdb re-called the RT-PCR reads, giving one row per CDR3 protein. Seen here are almost 20,000 distinct CDR3 sequences, 4.5% to 5% observed once, and the top ten hold approximately 39%. The entry originates in a study of patients and donors after allogeneic stem cell transplantation. The sequenced material came from blood, either unsorted or a sorted T cell fraction (not recorded which). This TCR was sampled from a human donor who was either an allogeneic HSCT recipient or a stem cell or donor lymphocyte infusion donor (not recorded which). It is not recorded whose cells these are; they may come from a transplant donor. This chain uses TRBV11-1 with TRBJ1-5, with D hard to call. CDR3 nucleotide sequence: TGTGCCAGCAGCCGGGCTTACGATCAGCCCCAGCATTTT. It yields the protein CASSRAYDQPQHF.